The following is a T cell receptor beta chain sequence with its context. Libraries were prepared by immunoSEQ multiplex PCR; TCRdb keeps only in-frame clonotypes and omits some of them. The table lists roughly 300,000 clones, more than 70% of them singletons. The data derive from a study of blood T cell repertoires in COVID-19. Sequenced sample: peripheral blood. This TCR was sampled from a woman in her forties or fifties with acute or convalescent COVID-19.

CDR3 residues: CASRFRAGGYTF. Here the CDR3 DNA reads TGTGCCAGCAGATTCAGGGCTGGTGGCTACACCTTC. This sequence joins TRBV6-5 and TRBJ1-2; tentatively, D is TRBD1 (5 bases). Germline V gene sequence: CDR1 MNHEY, CDR2 SVGAGI. With 6 bases removed from V and 7 bases from J, the gap between germline ends came to 12 bases. There are 12 residues in the CDR3.